Listed below are T cell receptor beta chains from one sample, sequenced in a study of T cell repertoires in cytomegalovirus infection. MiXCR, run by TCRdb on the reads, gives a single entry per CDR3 protein. The data contain around 750,000 distinct CDR3 sequences, roughly 33% of them singletons. Their cognate antigens are unknown. The sequencing here drew on cultured CD8+ T cells from PBMCs, taken from culture after CMV antigen stimulation. The receptors come from a human donor in good health (CMV status not recorded). Some clones in this sample may be carry-over from other donors' samples. The CDR3 runs from the conserved cysteine through the conserved F or W. Each record gives: V gene, J gene, D gene, clone size, CDR3 DNA, CDR3 protein. D genes are given only for firm matches. Where a row states a size, it is once, few, many or the class of an expanded clone; other rows omit it.

>TRBV19|TRBJ2-1|TRBD2|few
TGTGCCAGTAATTGGGCTAGCGGGGGGACTGAGCAGTTCTTC
CASNWASGGTEQFF
>TRBV27|TRBJ2-5|TRBD2|-
TGTGCCAGCAGTTTATCGTGGCTAGCGGGGCAAGAGACCCAGTACTTC
CASSLSWLAGQETQYF
>TRBV7-6|TRBJ1-1|-|many
TGTGCCAGCAGCTCAAGCACAATGACAGCGAACACTGAAGCTTTCTTT
CASSSSTMTANTEAFF
>TRBV6-1|TRBJ2-4|-|many
TGTGCCAGCAGTGAAGCGAGGTCAACCCTCCAGTACTTC
CASSEARSTLQYF
>TRBV12-5|TRBJ2-2|-|-
TGTGCTAGTGGTTTGGGACACTTCACCGGGGAGCTGTTTTTT
CASGLGHFTGELFF
>TRBV10-3|TRBJ2-1|TRBD1|-
TGTGCCATCAGTTCACCTCGACAGGGGTCGTCCTACAATGAGCAGTTCTTC
CAISSPRQGSSYNEQFF
>TRBV6-1|TRBJ1-3|TRBD1|few
TGTGCCAGCAGAAGGGACAGGGGGTTAGGAAACACCATATATTTT
CASRRDRGLGNTIYF
>TRBV6-5|TRBJ1-1|-|-
TGTGCCAGCAGAGATGGGGGAACGACTGAAGCTTTCTTT
CASRDGGTTEAFF
>TRBV12-3/TRBV12-4|TRBJ2-1|-|-
TGTGCCAGCAGTCCCATGACGGGGGTCTACAATGAGCAGTTCTTC
CASSPMTGVYNEQFF
>TRBV19|TRBJ2-2|TRBD2|-
TGTGCCAGTAGTCCTAGCGGTACCACCGGGGAGCTGTTTTTT
CASSPSGTTGELFF
>TRBV27|TRBJ1-4|-|few
TGTGCCAGCAGTTCGTTGACGGCTGAAAAACTGTTTTTT
CASSSLTAEKLFF
>TRBV6-2/TRBV6-3|TRBJ2-1|TRBD2|few
TGTGCCAGCAGTTACTCGACACTAGCGGGGCGGCCCTACAATGAGCAGTTCTTC
CASSYSTLAGRPYNEQFF
>TRBV28|TRBJ1-2|TRBD1|-
TGTGCCAGCAGTACCCGACAGGGGGCTAACTATGGCTACACCTTC
CASSTRQGANYGYTF
>TRBV12-3/TRBV12-4|TRBJ1-2|TRBD1|-
TGTGCCAGCAGTTTAACGGGACAGGGCTCTCTTGGCTACACCTTC
CASSLTGQGSLGYTF
>TRBV4-1|TRBJ2-3|TRBD1|few
TGCGCCAGCAGCCACAAACCGGGACAGGGCTCAGATACGCAGTATTTT
CASSHKPGQGSDTQYF
>TRBV7-6|TRBJ2-2|-|many
TGTGCCAGCAGCTTAGCGCCCGACCCTCAGAACACCGGGGAGCTGTTTTTT
CASSLAPDPQNTGELFF
>TRBV7-2|TRBJ2-7|-|-
TGTGCCAGCAGCTTCGGGATGTACGAGCAGTACTTC
CASSFGMYEQYF
>TRBV3-1|TRBJ2-2|-|-
TGTGCCAGCAGCGCGGAACAAACCGGGGAGCTGTTTTTT
CASSAEQTGELFF
>TRBV19|TRBJ2-7|TRBD2|-
TGTGCCAGTAGTATGTTCCCCCCTAGCGGGGGGGCTGACGAGCAGTACTTC
CASSMFPPSGGADEQYF
>TRBV28|TRBJ1-3|TRBD1|few
TGTGCCAGCAGTGAAGTTCGGAGGGACAGGAACTCTGGAAACACCATATATTTT
CASSEVRRDRNSGNTIYF
>TRBV9|TRBJ1-1|TRBD1|-
TGTGCCAGCAGCTCCCGGGACAGGGAAATCCCTGAAGCTTTCTTT
CASSSRDREIPEAFF
>TRBV27|TRBJ2-2|-|few
TGTGCCAGCAGTTTTGTCGATGACACCGGGGAGCTGTTTTTT
CASSFVDDTGELFF
>TRBV6-5|TRBJ1-1|-|-
TGTGCAGTTTCAATGGGATTTATCACTGAAGCTTTCTTT
CAVSMGFITEAFF
>TRBV7-6|TRBJ2-3|-|-
TGTGCCAGCAGCTTAGCTGACCGCCCAGATACGCAGTATTTT
CASSLADRPDTQYF
>TRBV2|TRBJ1-4|-|few
TGTGCCAGCACCTTGGGGCAGGGACTTGAAAAACTGTTTTTT
CASTLGQGLEKLFF
>TRBV27|TRBJ1-4|-|-
TGTGCCAGCAGTTTGATAGAAACCGAAAAACTGTTTTTT
CASSLIETEKLFF
>TRBV7-6|TRBJ2-1|-|few
TGTGCCAGCAGCACCTACCCGGGGTCGAACCTATACAATGAGCAGTTCTTC
CASSTYPGSNLYNEQFF
>TRBV6-6|TRBJ1-2|-|-
TGTGCCAGCAGTTACGATGGCGTTCGGTATGGCTACACCTTC
CASSYDGVRYGYTF
>TRBV5-1|TRBJ1-4|-|once
TGCGCCAGCAGCTTGGAAGACGGTGAAAAACTGTTTTTT
CASSLEDGEKLFF
>TRBV6-1|TRBJ1-1|-|many
TGTGCCAGCACATCATACTTCACTGAAGCTTTCTTT
CASTSYFTEAFF
>TRBV19|TRBJ2-1|TRBD1|few
TGTGCCACAGAAACAGGGGCCGGGTACAATGAGCAGTTCTTC
CATETGAGYNEQFF
>TRBV7-8|TRBJ2-5|TRBD2|few
TGTGCCAGCAGCTCCATTAGCGGGGGGGCCGGGGAGACCCAGTACTTC
CASSSISGGAGETQYF
>TRBV5-1|TRBJ2-5|-|-
TGCGCCAGCAGCTTGCAGGGTGCGTATGGCGAGACCCAGTACTTC
CASSLQGAYGETQYF
>TRBV9|TRBJ1-1|TRBD1|-
TGTGCCAGCAAGAGCAGGGGGGCTGAAGCTTTCTTT
CASKSRGAEAFF
>TRBV27|TRBJ1-5|-|-
TGTGCCAGCAGTTTAGGCAGAAATCGGCCCCAGCATTTT
CASSLGRNRPQHF
>TRBV6-1|TRBJ2-3|-|-
TGTGCCAGCAGTGAATCCCCGGTTAGCAGCACAGATACGCAGTATTTT
CASSESPVSSTDTQYF
>TRBV12-3/TRBV12-4|TRBJ2-7|TRBD1|-
TGTGCCAGCAGTTCGACAGGGGGGGGCCGGTACGAGCAGTACTTC
CASSSTGGGRYEQYF
>TRBV7-9|TRBJ1-3|TRBD1|-
TGTGCCAGCAGCTTATTTCCCGGACAGGGTAGAAACACCATATATTTT
CASSLFPGQGRNTIYF
>TRBV7-9|TRBJ1-4|TRBD1|few
TGTGCCAGCAGCTTACAGGGGGCGGACGAAAAACTGTTTTTT
CASSLQGADEKLFF
>TRBV27|TRBJ1-2|-|-
TGTGCCAGCAGTTTAAATCCAGGGAGCTTCCATGGCTACACCTTC
CASSLNPGSFHGYTF
>TRBV28|TRBJ1-5|TRBD1|few
TGTGCCAGCAGTTTTGGAGGGGACAGGGCGAAGCCGAATCAGCCCCAGCATTTT
CASSFGGDRAKPNQPQHF
>TRBV19|TRBJ1-2|-|once
TGTGCCAGTCGCAAAGTAGGGGACTATGGCTACACCTTC
CASRKVGDYGYTF
>TRBV2|TRBJ1-1|-|-
TGTGCCAGCAGTGAAGCGGAGGGTGGAGACACTGAAGCTTTCTTT
CASSEAEGGDTEAFF
>TRBV19|TRBJ1-1|-|-
TGTGCCAGTAGATGGGGGGCCGGGGACACTGAAGCTTTCTTT
CASRWGAGDTEAFF
>TRBV14|TRBJ2-4|-|few
TGTGCCAGCAGCCAAGATCTAGGTCTTGCCAAAAACATTCAGTACTTC
CASSQDLGLAKNIQYF
>TRBV7-9|TRBJ2-5|-|-
TGTGCCAGCAGCTCCCCTGAGAGGAGGGAGACCCAGTACTTC
CASSSPERRETQYF
>TRBV29-1|TRBJ2-2|TRBD1|-
TGCAGCGTTGAAGATGGGGACAGGGGGAACACCGGGGAGCTGTTTTTT
CSVEDGDRGNTGELFF
>TRBV4-1|TRBJ2-2|-|few
TGCGCCAGCAGCCACCGTCCCGGGGAGCTGTTTTTT
CASSHRPGELFF
>TRBV14|TRBJ2-6|-|many
TGTGCCAGCAGCCCGCCCCCTGGGGACGGGGCCAACGTCCTGACTTTC
CASSPPPGDGANVLTF
>TRBV5-1|TRBJ2-5|-|-
TGCGCCAGCAGCTTGGAGTGGCAGAGCCTTGAACAGACCCAGTACTTC
CASSLEWQSLEQTQYF
>TRBV7-8|TRBJ2-3|TRBD1|few
TGTGCCAGCAGTCCACAGGTGGGACAGGCAGATACGCAGTATTTT
CASSPQVGQADTQYF
>TRBV12-3/TRBV12-4|TRBJ1-1|TRBD1|-
TGTGCCAGCAGTTTGTACAGGGGAGTCACTGAAGCTTTCTTT
CASSLYRGVTEAFF
>TRBV7-6|TRBJ2-2|TRBD1|many
TGTGCCAGCAGCGCCCGGCAGGGGGCCCCCGGGGAGCTGTTTTTT
CASSARQGAPGELFF
>TRBV29-1|TRBJ2-3|TRBD1|-
TGCAGCGTTGAAGGACAGGGGCCAGATACGCAGTATTTT
CSVEGQGPDTQYF